Listed below are T cell receptor beta chains from one sample, sequenced in a study of T cell repertoires in cytomegalovirus infection. MiXCR was run by TCRdb on the reads, yielding one entry per CDR3 protein. There are around 200,000 distinct CDR3 sequences in the sample; less than 50% occur only once, and 55% to 60% lies in the top ten. No antigen has been identified for these receptors. The sample in question was CD8+ T cells from cultured PBMCs, obtained from culture after CMV antigen stimulation. These receptor sequences come from a human donor in good health (CMV status not recorded). Some clones in this sample may be carry-over from other donors' samples. Each CDR3 is given with its conserved first and last residue. D genes are given only for firm matches. Part of the rows lack a size; the others show once, few, many or a class for expanded clones.

clone size,D gene,V gene,J gene,CDR3 protein,CDR3 DNA
few,NA,TRBV15,TRBJ1-1,CATSSDTGMNTEAFF,TGTGCCACCAGCAGTGACACGGGAATGAACACTGAAGCTTTCTTT
few,NA,TRBV12-5,TRBJ2-1,CASGFAVHEQFF,TGTGCTAGTGGTTTCGCAGTCCATGAGCAGTTCTTC
few,TRBD1,TRBV4-1,TRBJ2-7,CASSQSGTGVGEQYF,TGCGCCAGCAGCCAATCCGGGACAGGGGTCGGCGAGCAGTACTTC
NA,NA,TRBV6-1,TRBJ2-3,CALRGPTTDTQYF,TGTGCCCTAAGGGGACCGACGACAGATACGCAGTATTTT
NA,TRBD1,TRBV5-1,TRBJ2-5,CASSLASDRAQDIQYF,TGCGCAAGCAGCTTGGCGTCTGACAGGGCCCAAGATATCCAGTACTTC
NA,NA,TRBV4-2,TRBJ2-5,CASSQVYPSQRGTQYF,TGTGCCAGCAGCCAAGTGTACCCGAGCCAGAGAGGGACCCAGTACTTC
few,TRBD2,TRBV25-1,TRBJ2-7,CASGGGREQYF,TGTGCCAGCGGGGGGGGACGCGAGCAGTACTTC
NA,NA,TRBV4-2,TRBJ2-2,CASSNPSKANTGELFF,TGTGCCAGCAGCAACCCTTCGAAAGCGAACACCGGGGAGCTGTTTTTT
few,NA,TRBV6-5,TRBJ2-5,CASSYGQGLDQETQYF,TGTGCCAGCAGTTACGGTCAGGGTCTTGACCAAGAGACCCAGTACTTC
few,NA,TRBV7-8,TRBJ1-2,CASSVGPGPVNYGYTF,TGTGCCAGCAGCGTCGGACCGGGACCGGTAAACTATGGCTACACCTTC
NA,NA,TRBV7-6,TRBJ2-3,CASRGRSQDTQYF,TGTGCCAGCAGGGGACGGTCCCAAGATACGCAGTATTTT
NA,NA,TRBV10-3,TRBJ2-7,CAISEGLTYEQYF,TGTGCCATCAGTGAAGGGCTGACCTACGAGCAGTACTTC